These T cell receptor beta chains were read from a single sample in a study of cytomegalovirus exposure and HLA in healthy donors. Assay used: immunoSEQ multiplex PCR; TCRdb lists only in-frame clones, some missing. Here the sample spans hundreds of thousands of clones, roughly 84% being singletons. Sequenced material: PBMCs. Receptors were obtained from a man aged 18 to 29 in good health and CMV-seropositive. Both conserved end residues are part of each CDR3. The order of the fields is CDR3 length, D gene, clone size, V gene, J gene, CDR3 protein, CDR3 DNA. The D gene is left open where the match is weak. Expanded clones are given a class, and other clones once, few, many or no size at all.

>18|-|-|TRBV18|TRBJ1-1
CASSPLGQAYNMNTEAFF
TGTGCCAGCTCACCGCTAGGGCAGGCTTACAACATGAACACTGAAGCTTTCTTT
>14|-|-|TRBV18|TRBJ1-1
CASSISASDTEAFF
TGTGCCAGCTCGATCAGTGCCAGTGACACTGAAGCTTTCTTT
>15|-|once|TRBV4-1|TRBJ1-3
CASSHPGGSGNTIYF
TGCGCCAGCAGCCATCCGGGCGGTTCTGGAAACACCATATATTTT
>12|-|-|TRBV6-6|TRBJ2-1
CATSGLGNEQFF
TGTGCCACATCGGGCTTGGGCAATGAGCAGTTCTTC
>14|TRBD2|-|TRBV5-6|TRBJ2-7
CASYDRLAAYEQYF
TGTGCCAGCTATGATCGACTAGCGGCCTACGAGCAGTACTTC
>11|-|-|TRBV6-5|TRBJ2-1
CASSYLDEQFF
TGTGCCAGCAGTTATTTGGATGAGCAGTTCTTC
>16|-|-|TRBV10-1|TRBJ2-7
CASMGGKGQVLYEQYF
TGCGCCAGCATGGGGGGCAAAGGACAGGTTTTGTACGAGCAGTACTTC
>12|-|-|TRBV28|TRBJ2-7
CASSPHLTEQYF
TGTGCCAGCAGTCCGCATCTAACGGAGCAGTACTTC
>15|-|-|TRBV15|TRBJ2-3
CATSRIQASTDTQYF
TGTGCCACCAGCAGAATTCAGGCTAGCACAGATACGCAGTATTTT
>15|-|-|TRBV28|TRBJ2-4
CASSRTVVAKNIQYF
TGTGCCAGCAGTAGGACAGTGGTAGCCAAAAACATTCAGTACTTC
>17|TRBD2|-|TRBV5-1|TRBJ2-3
CASTGTSGHGGTDTQYF
TGCGCCAGCACCGGGACTAGCGGACATGGAGGCACAGATACGCAGTATTTT
>13|-|-|TRBV9|TRBJ2-1
CASNRDRYNEQFF
TGTGCCAGCAACCGGGACCGATACAATGAGCAGTTCTTC
>15|-|-|TRBV6-5|TRBJ1-5
CASSNTGISNQPQHF
TGTGCCAGCAGCAACACAGGGATTAGCAATCAGCCCCAGCATTTT
>13|-|-|TRBV4-3|TRBJ2-3
CASAAGSTDTQYF
TGCGCCAGTGCGGCAGGATCCACAGATACGCAGTATTTT
>19|-|-|TRBV2|TRBJ2-7
CASSVGWGNLRGEDYEQYF
TGTGCCAGCAGTGTGGGCTGGGGGAATCTCAGGGGAGAGGACTACGAGCAGTACTTC
>16|-|-|TRBV28|TRBJ2-4
CASSLFVGERRNIQYF
TGTGCCAGCAGTTTATTTGTGGGAGAGAGGAGAAACATTCAGTACTTC
>14|TRBD1|-|TRBV2|TRBJ1-1
CASRQTGDAPEAFF
TGTGCCAGCAGACAGACAGGGGATGCGCCTGAAGCTTTCTTT
>12|-|-|TRBV5-6|TRBJ2-3
CASSVDLDTQYF
TGTGCCAGCAGTGTGGACTTGGATACGCAGTATTTT
>13|-|-|TRBV27|TRBJ1-1
CASSFTLNTEAFF
TGTGCCAGCTCCTTTACATTGAACACTGAAGCTTTCTTT
>13|TRBD2|-|TRBV6-1|TRBJ2-3
CAVSREGRDTQYF
TGTGCCGTCTCGCGGGAGGGCCGGGATACGCAGTATTTT
>13|-|-|TRBV4-3|TRBJ2-1
CASSQYLEREQFF
TGCGCCAGCAGCCAATACCTGGAGCGTGAGCAGTTCTTC
>13|-|-|TRBV2|TRBJ2-3
CASSEQGTDTQYF
TGTGCCAGCAGTGAACAGGGGACAGATACGCAGTATTTT
>15|TRBD2|-|TRBV4-2|TRBJ2-7
CASSQRLADSYEQYF
TGTGCCAGCAGCCAACGACTAGCGGACTCCTACGAGCAGTACTTC
>16|-|-|TRBV5-1|TRBJ1-3
CASSLGPYSSGNTIYF
TGCGCCAGCAGCTTGGGTCCCTACTCTTCCGGAAACACCATATATTTT
>11|-|once|TRBV5-1|TRBJ2-7
CASSDSYEQYF
TGCGCCAGCAGCGACTCCTACGAGCAGTACTTC
>14|-|-|TRBV19|TRBJ2-1
CASSEVAAYNEQFF
TGTGCCAGTAGTGAAGTAGCGGCGTACAATGAGCAGTTCTTC
>13|TRBD1|-|TRBV5-4|TRBJ1-5
CASSTGGNQPQHF
TGTGCCAGCAGCACAGGGGGCAATCAGCCCCAGCATTTT
>13|-|-|TRBV5-1|TRBJ1-1
CASSFGPLVPAFF
TGCGCCAGCAGCTTTGGGCCACTTGTTCCGGCTTTCTTT
>15|-|-|TRBV19|TRBJ2-1
CASSIKIAAGGEQFF
TGTGCCAGTAGTATTAAGATAGCGGCAGGGGGTGAGCAGTTCTTC
>16|-|-|TRBV29-1|TRBJ2-5
CSVEGLDGGNQETQYF
TGCAGCGTTGAAGGACTGGACGGAGGGAACCAAGAGACCCAGTACTTC
>15|-|-|TRBV11-2|TRBJ2-7
CASSLAPGLPYEQYF
TGTGCCAGCAGCTTAGCCCCAGGGTTACCCTACGAGCAGTACTTC
>13|TRBD1|-|TRBV27|TRBJ2-5
CASSPGQGGTQYF
TGTGCCAGCAGTCCCGGACAGGGAGGGACCCAGTACTTC
>15|TRBD2|few|TRBV7-9|TRBJ2-1
CASSYNMASGNEQFF
TGTGCCAGCAGCTACAATATGGCTAGCGGGAATGAGCAGTTCTTC
>14|-|-|TRBV4-1|TRBJ2-7
CASSPRLGRYEQYF
TGCGCCAGCAGCCCCCGACTAGGAAGGTACGAGCAGTACTTC
>15|TRBD2|-|TRBV5-4|TRBJ2-7
CASSSGLAGDHEQYF
TGTGCCAGCAGCTCAGGACTAGCGGGAGATCACGAGCAGTACTTC
>14|TRBD1|few|TRBV19|TRBJ1-2
CASSVDRGTYGYTF
TGTGCCAGTAGTGTGGACAGGGGGACCTATGGCTACACCTTC
>14|-|-|TRBV2|TRBJ1-4
CASRETTTGEKLFF
TGTGCCAGCAGGGAAACCACAACAGGCGAAAAACTGTTTTTT
>14|TRBD2|-|TRBV11-2|TRBJ2-1
CASSFAGVGNEQFF
TGTGCCAGCAGCTTTGCGGGAGTGGGGAATGAGCAGTTCTTC
>14|TRBD1|-|TRBV28|TRBJ2-2
CASAGGSNTGELFF
TGTGCCAGCGCAGGGGGATCGAACACCGGGGAGCTGTTTTTT
>15|TRBD2|once|TRBV18|TRBJ2-1
CASSPGLAGAAEQFF
TGTGCCAGCTCACCGGGACTAGCGGGAGCCGCGGAGCAGTTCTTC
>14|-|-|TRBV6-5|TRBJ2-7
CASSRDTVTYEQYF
TGTGCCAGCAGTCGGGACACAGTAACCTACGAGCAGTACTTC
>14|-|-|TRBV9|TRBJ2-1
CASSVGLGNNEQFF
TGTGCCAGCAGCGTCGGGTTGGGGAACAATGAGCAGTTCTTC
>13|-|-|TRBV6-6|TRBJ1-1
CASRPGGNTEAFF
TGTGCCAGCAGACCGGGGGGCAACACTGAAGCTTTCTTT